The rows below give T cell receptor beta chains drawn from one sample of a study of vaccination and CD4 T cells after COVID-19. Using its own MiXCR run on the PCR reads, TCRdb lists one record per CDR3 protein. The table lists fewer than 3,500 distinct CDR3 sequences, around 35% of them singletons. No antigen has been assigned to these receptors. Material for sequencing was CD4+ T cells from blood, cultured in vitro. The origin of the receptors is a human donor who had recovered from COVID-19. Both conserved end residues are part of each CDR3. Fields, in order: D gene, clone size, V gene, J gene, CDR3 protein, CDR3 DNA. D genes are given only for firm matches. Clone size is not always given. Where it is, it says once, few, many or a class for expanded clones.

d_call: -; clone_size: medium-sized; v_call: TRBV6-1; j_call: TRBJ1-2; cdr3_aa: CASSKGYGYTF; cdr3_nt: TGTGCCAGCTCGAAGGGCTATGGCTACACCTTC
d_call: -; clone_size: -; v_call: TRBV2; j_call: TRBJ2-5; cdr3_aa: CASSEAWQVETQYF; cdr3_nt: TGTGCCAGCAGTGAAGCGTGGCAGGTGGAGACCCAGTACTTC
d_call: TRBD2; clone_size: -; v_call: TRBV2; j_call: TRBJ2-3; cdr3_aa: CASSEGWAYSGGYTQYF; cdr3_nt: TGTGCCAGCAGTGAAGGGTGGGCCTATAGCGGGGGGTATACGCAGTATTTT
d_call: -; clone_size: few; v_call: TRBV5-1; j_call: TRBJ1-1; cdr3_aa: CASSLGSRGPIVTEAFF; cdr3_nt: TGCGCCAGCAGCTTGGGTTCTAGGGGCCCCATTGTAACTGAAGCTTTCTTT
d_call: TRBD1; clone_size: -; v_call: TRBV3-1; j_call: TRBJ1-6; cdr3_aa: CASSLIPGQANSPLHF; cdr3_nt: TGTGCCAGCAGCCTGATTCCGGGACAGGCTAATTCACCCCTCCACTTT
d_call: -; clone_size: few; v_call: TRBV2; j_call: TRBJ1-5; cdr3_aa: CASSEGADQPQHF; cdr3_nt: TGTGCCAGCAGTGAGGGGGCGGATCAGCCCCAGCATTTT
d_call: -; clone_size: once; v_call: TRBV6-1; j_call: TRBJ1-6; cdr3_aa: CASSEEARRNSPLHF; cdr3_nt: TGTGCCAGCAGTGAAGAGGCCAGGAGGAATTCACCCCTCCACTTT
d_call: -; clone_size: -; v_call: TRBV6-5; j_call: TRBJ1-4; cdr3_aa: CASSYRDGATNEKLFF; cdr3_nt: TGTGCCAGCAGTTACCGGGACGGGGCAACTAATGAAAAACTGTTTTTT
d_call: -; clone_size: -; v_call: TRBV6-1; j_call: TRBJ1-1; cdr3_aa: CASGPLQRISAEAFF; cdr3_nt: TGTGCCAGCGGCCCTCTCCAGAGGATCTCGGCTGAAGCTTTCTTT
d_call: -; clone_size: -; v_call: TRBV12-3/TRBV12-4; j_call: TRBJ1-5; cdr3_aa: CASSLGRIQPQHF; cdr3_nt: TGTGCCAGCAGTTTGGGCAGGATTCAGCCCCAGCATTTT
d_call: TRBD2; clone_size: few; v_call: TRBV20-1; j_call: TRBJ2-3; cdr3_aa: CSAFGTSGGAGTDTQYF; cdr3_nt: TGCAGTGCTTTCGGGACTAGCGGGGGGGCCGGGACAGATACGCAGTATTTT
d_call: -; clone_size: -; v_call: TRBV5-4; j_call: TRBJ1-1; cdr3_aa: CASSFGRGDSNTEAFF; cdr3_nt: TGTGCCAGCAGCTTTGGACGGGGGGATTCGAACACTGAAGCTTTCTTT
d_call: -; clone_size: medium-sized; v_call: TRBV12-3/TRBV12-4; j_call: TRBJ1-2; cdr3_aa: CASSPTPPGSGGYTF; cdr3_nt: TGTGCCAGCAGCCCCACCCCCCCGGGGTCGGGTGGCTACACCTTC
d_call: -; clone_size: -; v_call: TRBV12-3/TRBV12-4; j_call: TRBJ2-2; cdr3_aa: CASSLGEPVGELFF; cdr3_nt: TGTGCCAGCAGTTTAGGTGAACCTGTGGGGGAGCTGTTTTTT
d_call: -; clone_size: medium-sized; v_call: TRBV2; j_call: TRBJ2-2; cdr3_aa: CASRQQGRTGELFF; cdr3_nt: TGTGCCAGCAGACAACAGGGAAGGACCGGGGAGCTGTTTTTT
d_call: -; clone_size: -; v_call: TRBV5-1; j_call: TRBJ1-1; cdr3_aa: CASSLDQDAEAFF; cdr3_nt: TGCGCCAGCAGCTTGGACCAGGACGCTGAAGCTTTCTTT
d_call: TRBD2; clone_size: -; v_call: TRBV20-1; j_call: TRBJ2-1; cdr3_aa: CSAYPASGGTSYNEQFF; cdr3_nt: TGCAGTGCTTACCCCGCTAGCGGGGGGACTTCCTACAATGAGCAGTTCTTC
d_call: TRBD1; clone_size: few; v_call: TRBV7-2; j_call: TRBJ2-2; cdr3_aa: CASSLEQGYDGELFF; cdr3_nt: TGTGCCAGCAGCTTAGAACAGGGGTACGACGGGGAGCTGTTTTTT
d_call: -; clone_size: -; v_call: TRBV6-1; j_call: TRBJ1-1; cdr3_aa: CASRRNTEAFF; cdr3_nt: TGTGCCAGCAGGAGGAACACTGAAGCTTTCTTT
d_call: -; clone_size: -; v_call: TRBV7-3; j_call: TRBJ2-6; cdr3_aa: CASSYDLSGANVLTF; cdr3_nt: TGTGCCAGCAGCTACGACCTCTCTGGGGCCAACGTCCTGACTTTC
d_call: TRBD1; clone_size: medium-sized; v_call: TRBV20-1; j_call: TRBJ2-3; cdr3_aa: CSALSGTGVTDTQYF; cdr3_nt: TGCAGTGCTTTGTCCGGGACAGGTGTTACAGATACGCAGTATTTT
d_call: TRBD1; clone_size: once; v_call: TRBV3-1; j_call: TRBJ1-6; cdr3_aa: CASSHKSGQGSSPLHF; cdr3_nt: TGTGCCAGCAGCCATAAGTCGGGACAGGGTTCTTCACCCCTCCACTTT
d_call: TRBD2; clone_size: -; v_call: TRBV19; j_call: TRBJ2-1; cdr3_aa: CASMTPGLGPQSYNEQFF; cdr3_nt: TGTGCCAGTATGACACCGGGACTAGGGCCCCAATCCTACAATGAGCAGTTCTTC
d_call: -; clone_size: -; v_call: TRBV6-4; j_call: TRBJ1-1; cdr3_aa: CASSPEGGNTEAFF; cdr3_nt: TGTGCCAGCAGCCCAGAAGGGGGAAACACTGAAGCTTTCTTT
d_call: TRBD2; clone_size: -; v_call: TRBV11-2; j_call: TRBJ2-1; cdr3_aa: CASRVGLAEGNEQFF; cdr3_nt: TGTGCCAGCAGAGTTGGACTAGCGGAGGGCAATGAGCAGTTCTTC
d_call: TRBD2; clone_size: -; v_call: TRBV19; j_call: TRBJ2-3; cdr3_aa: CASSIDRRRGGRGDTQYF; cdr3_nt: TGTGCCAGTAGTATAGATCGGAGGCGGGGGGGCCGAGGAGATACGCAGTATTTT
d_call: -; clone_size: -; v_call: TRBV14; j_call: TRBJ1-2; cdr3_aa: CASSQDRVGNYGYTF; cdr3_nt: TGTGCCAGCAGCCAAGATCGAGTCGGTAACTATGGCTACACCTTC
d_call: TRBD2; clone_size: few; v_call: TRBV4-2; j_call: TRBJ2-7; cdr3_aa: CASSRSSGGDYEQYF; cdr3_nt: TGTGCCAGCAGCCGGTCTAGCGGGGGGGACTACGAGCAGTACTTC
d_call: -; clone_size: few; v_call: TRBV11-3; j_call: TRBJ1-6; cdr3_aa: CASSLGQKDSPLHF; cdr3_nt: TGTGCCAGCAGCTTAGGGCAAAAGGATTCACCCCTCCACTTT
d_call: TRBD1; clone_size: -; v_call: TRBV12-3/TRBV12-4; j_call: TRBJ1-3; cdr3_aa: CASSQGGSGNTIYF; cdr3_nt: TGTGCCAGCAGCCAGGGGGGTTCGGGAAACACCATATATTTT
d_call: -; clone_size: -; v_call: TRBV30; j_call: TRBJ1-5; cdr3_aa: CAWRPQGRSNQPQHF; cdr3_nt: TGTGCCTGGAGACCACAGGGCAGGAGCAATCAGCCCCAGCATTTT
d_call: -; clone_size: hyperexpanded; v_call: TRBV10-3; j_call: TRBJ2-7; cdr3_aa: CAISDISDEQYF; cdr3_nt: TGTGCCATCAGTGACATCAGTGACGAGCAGTACTTC
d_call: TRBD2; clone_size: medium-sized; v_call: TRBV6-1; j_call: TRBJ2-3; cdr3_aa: CASRFTSGSSTDTQYF; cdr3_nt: TGTGCCAGCCGCTTTACTAGCGGGTCTAGCACAGATACGCAGTATTTT
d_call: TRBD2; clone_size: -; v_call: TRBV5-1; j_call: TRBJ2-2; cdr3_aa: CASSPGLANTGELFF; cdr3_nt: TGCGCCAGCAGCCCGGGACTAGCGAACACCGGGGAGCTGTTTTTT
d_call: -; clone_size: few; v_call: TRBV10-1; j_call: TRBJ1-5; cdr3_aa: CASSESRDQPQHF; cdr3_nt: TGCGCCAGCAGTGAGTCACGGGATCAGCCCCAGCATTTT
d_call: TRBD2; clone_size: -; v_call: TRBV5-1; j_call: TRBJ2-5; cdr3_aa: CASSLVPLSSGGEETQYF; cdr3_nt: TGCGCCAGCAGCTTGGTCCCGCTGTCTAGCGGGGGGGAAGAGACCCAGTACTTC
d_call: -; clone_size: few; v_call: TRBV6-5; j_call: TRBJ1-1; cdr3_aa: CASSFRQGSVEAFF; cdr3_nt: TGTGCCAGCAGTTTTCGGCAGGGCTCGGTTGAAGCTTTCTTT
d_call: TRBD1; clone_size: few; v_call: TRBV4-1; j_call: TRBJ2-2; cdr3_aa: CASSPRTGGTGELFF; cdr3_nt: TGCGCCAGCAGCCCCCGGACAGGGGGAACCGGGGAGCTGTTTTTT
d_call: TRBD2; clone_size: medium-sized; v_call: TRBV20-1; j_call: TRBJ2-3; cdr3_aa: CSAAGRDPDTQYF; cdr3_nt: TGCAGTGCTGCGGGGAGGGACCCAGATACGCAGTATTTT
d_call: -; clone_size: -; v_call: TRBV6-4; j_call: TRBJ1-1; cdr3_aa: CASSDSLSTEAFF; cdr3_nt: TGTGCCAGCAGTGACTCTCTGTCCACTGAAGCTTTCTTT
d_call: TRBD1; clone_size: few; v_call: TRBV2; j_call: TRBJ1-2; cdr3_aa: CASSADRGRHGYTF; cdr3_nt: TGTGCCAGCAGCGCCGACAGGGGGCGTCATGGCTACACCTTC
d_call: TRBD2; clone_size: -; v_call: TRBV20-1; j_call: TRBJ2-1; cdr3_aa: CSAFLRLAGDNEQFF; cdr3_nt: TGCAGTGCTTTCCTAAGACTAGCGGGGGACAATGAGCAGTTCTTC
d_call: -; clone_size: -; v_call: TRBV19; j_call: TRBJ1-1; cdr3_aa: CASSTRTEAFF; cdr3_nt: TGTGCCAGTAGTACGAGGACTGAAGCTTTCTTT
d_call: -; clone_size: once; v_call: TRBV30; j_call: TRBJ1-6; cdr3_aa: CARREGQFNSPLHF; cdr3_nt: TGTGCCCGGAGGGAAGGACAGTTTAATTCACCCCTCCACTTT
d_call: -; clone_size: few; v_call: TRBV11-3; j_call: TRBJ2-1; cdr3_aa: CASSLNLRNEQFF; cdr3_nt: TGTGCCAGCAGCTTGAACTTGAGGAATGAGCAGTTCTTC
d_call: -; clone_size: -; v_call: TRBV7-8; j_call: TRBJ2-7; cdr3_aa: CASSLAEGLSYEQYF; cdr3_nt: TGTGCCAGCAGCTTAGCGGAGGGCTTATCCTACGAGCAGTACTTC
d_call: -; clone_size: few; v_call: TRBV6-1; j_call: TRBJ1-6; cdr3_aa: CASSLQGLNSPLHF; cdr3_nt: TGTGCCAGCAGTCTTCAGGGTCTTAATTCACCCCTCCACTTT
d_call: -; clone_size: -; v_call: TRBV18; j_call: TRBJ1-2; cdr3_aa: CASSPQGRHYGYTF; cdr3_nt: TGTGCCAGCTCACCCCAGGGGCGCCACTATGGCTACACCTTC
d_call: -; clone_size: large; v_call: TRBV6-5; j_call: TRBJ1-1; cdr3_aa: CASSYGGTEAFF; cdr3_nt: TGTGCCAGCAGTTACGGGGGGACTGAAGCTTTCTTT
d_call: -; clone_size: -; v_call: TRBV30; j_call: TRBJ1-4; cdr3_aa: CAWSRRLHEKLFF; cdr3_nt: TGTGCCTGGAGTAGACGTCTACATGAAAAACTGTTTTTT
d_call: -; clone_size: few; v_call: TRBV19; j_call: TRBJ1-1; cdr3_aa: CASSILGRPPAAEAFF; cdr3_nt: TGTGCCAGTAGTATCCTGGGACGACCTCCCGCCGCTGAAGCTTTCTTT
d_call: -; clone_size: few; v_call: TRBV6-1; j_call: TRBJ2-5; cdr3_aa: CASSLRIDIKETQYF; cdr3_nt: TGTGCCAGCAGTCTACGAATCGACATTAAAGAGACCCAGTACTTC
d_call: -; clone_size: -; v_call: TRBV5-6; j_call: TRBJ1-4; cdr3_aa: CASSRAGGEKLFF; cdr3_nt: TGTGCCAGCAGCCGTGCCGGGGGCGAAAAACTGTTTTTT
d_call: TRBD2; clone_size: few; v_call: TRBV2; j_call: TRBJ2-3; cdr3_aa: CASSGAGGRTQYF; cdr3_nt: TGTGCCAGCAGTGGTGCGGGGGGGCGCACGCAGTATTTT
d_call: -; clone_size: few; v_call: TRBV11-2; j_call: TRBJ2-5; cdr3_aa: CASSLPGGTQYF; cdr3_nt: TGTGCCAGCAGCTTACCAGGAGGGACCCAGTACTTC
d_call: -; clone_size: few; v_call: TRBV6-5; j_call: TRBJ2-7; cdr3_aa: CASQLSRGNYEQYF; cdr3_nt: TGTGCCAGCCAGTTAAGTCGGGGGAACTACGAGCAGTACTTC